This TCR beta chain was sequenced in a study of T cell responses to AZD1222 COVID-19 vaccine. Findings and caveats of the study: Donors were largely white British and mainly female; clonal diversity was possibly underestimated. The peak T cell response came first, and repertoires were sampled only after it. Spike-specific TCR depth and breadth grew after two AZD1222 doses.

Profiled with immunoSEQ multiplex PCR; TCRdb holds only in-frame clones, not every one. The table has fewer than 120,000 clones, around 90% seen once. As regards this clone: Its antigen is unidentified.

Germline V gives CDR1 LGHDT, CDR2 YNNKEL (reference sequence). The CDR3 sequence is 14 residues long. Germline trimming cut 1 base from V and 5 bases from J; bases unmatched to any gene: 4. This receptor was identified in an adult in good health. This chain links TRBV3-1 (or the pseudogene TRBV3-2) with TRBJ1-1; 7 nucleotides line up with TRBD1. Source: peripheral blood, taken on day 0 of AZD1222 vaccination. CDR3 amino acids: CASSQGGGWTEAFF. CDR3 nucleotide sequence: TGTGCCAGCAGCCAAGGAGGGGGCTGGACTGAAGCTTTCTTT.